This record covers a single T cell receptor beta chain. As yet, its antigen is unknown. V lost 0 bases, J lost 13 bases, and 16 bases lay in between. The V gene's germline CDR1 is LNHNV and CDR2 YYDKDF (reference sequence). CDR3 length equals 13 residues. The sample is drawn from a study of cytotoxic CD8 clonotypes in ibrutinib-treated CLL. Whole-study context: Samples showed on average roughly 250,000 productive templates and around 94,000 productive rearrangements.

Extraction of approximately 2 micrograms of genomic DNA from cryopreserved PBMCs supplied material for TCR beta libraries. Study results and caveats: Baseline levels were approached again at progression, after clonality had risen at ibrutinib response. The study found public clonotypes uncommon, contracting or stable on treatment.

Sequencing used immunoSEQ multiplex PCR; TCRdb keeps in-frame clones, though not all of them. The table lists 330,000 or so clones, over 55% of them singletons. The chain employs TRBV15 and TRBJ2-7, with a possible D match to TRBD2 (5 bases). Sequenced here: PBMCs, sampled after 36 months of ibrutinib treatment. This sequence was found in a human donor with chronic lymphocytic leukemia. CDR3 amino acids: CATSRDVHRRLYF. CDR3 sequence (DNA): TGTGCCACCAGCAGAGACGTGCACCGGAGGTTATACTTC.